This entry describes one TCR beta chain. Its matching antigen is unknown. The data were taken from a study of T cell responses to AZD1222 COVID-19 vaccine. The method was immunoSEQ multiplex PCR; TCRdb's version includes in-frame clones alone and lacks a portion of them. The sample includes tens of thousands of clones, roughly 90% of them seen just once. The study, taken as a whole, reports: Donors were chiefly white British, with a greater number of females, and clonal diversity was perhaps underestimated.

The CDR3 consists of 14 residues. Per the germline V gene, CDR1 is MNHEY and CDR2 is SVGAGI. Trimming took off 5 bases at V and 1 base at J, with 11 bases between the two ends. The chain recombines TRBV6-5 with TRBJ1-2, with D perhaps TRBD1 (5 bases). Sequencing used peripheral blood, obtained on day 0 of AZD1222 vaccination. This TCR came from an adult in good health. CDR3 nucleotides: TGTGCCAGCAGTCTCGACAGAAATAACTATGGCTACACCTTC. This gives the protein CASSLDRNNYGYTF.